The TCR beta chain under discussion was sequenced for a study of post-analysis software for immune sequencing data. About the research overall: The courses of disease that were included comprised relapsing-remitting, secondary progressive and progressive-relapsing multiple sclerosis.

Researchers reported that TCR beta cDNA libraries carried unique molecular identifiers. T cells, roughly 0.95 to 10 million of them, yielded some 510,000 cDNA molecules. TCRdb re-called the PCR reads with MiXCR, one entry per CDR3 protein. The profile shows about 820,000 distinct CDR3 sequences, approximately 53% of them singletons. Notes on this clonotype: The antigen is undetermined. One junction end does not reproduce the germline sequence, and a read error may be involved.

Study findings and constraints: The authors found that F measure strongly co-clustered same-batch samples.

This TCR was sampled from a girl aged 5 to 17 with multiple sclerosis. The sequenced sample was blood.

CDR3 protein: CAGSPGLAGGPTDTQYF. The DNA for the CDR3 is TGCGCCGGCAGCCCGGGACTAGCGGGGGGGCCTACAGATACGCAGTATTTT. V gene TRBV5-1 combines with J gene TRBJ2-3; TRBD2 matches at 16 bases. CDR1 and CDR2 from the germline V gene are SGHRS and YFSETQ. The CDR3 loop spans 17 amino acids.